This is a list of T cell receptor beta chains from one sample in a study of neoadjuvant nivolumab and ipilimumab in lung cancer. Assay: immunoSEQ multiplex PCR; the TCRdb copy retains only in-frame clones and omits some. The table shows approximately 6,800 clones, with over 80% occurring only once. The specimen was tumor tissue, collected after neoadjuvant nivolumab, alone or with ipilimumab, at or shortly before surgery. The source of these receptors is an adult with non-small cell lung cancer. The CDR3 runs from the conserved cysteine through the conserved F or W. Fields, in order: CDR3 protein, CDR3 DNA, clone size, J gene, D gene, V gene. The D gene is left open where the match is weak. Expanded clones are given a class, and other clones once, few, many or no size at all.

CDR3aa: CASSPLSGTGNSPLHF; CDR3nt: TGTGCCAGCAGCCCTTTGTCCGGGACAGGGAATTCACCCCTCCACTTT; abundance: -; j_gene: TRBJ1-6; d_gene: TRBD1; v_gene: TRBV5-4
CDR3aa: CASSPLLAGGSYEQYF; CDR3nt: TGTGCCAGCAGTCCCCTCCTAGCGGGGGGTTCCTACGAGCAGTACTTC; abundance: -; j_gene: TRBJ2-7; d_gene: TRBD2; v_gene: TRBV28
CDR3aa: CASSLSMTGGVYEQYF; CDR3nt: TGCGCCAGCAGCTTGTCGATGACAGGGGGAGTCTACGAGCAGTACTTC; abundance: -; j_gene: TRBJ2-7; d_gene: TRBD1; v_gene: TRBV5-1
CDR3aa: CASSPGPGGFGNTIYF; CDR3nt: TGTGCCAGCAGCCCAGGGCCCGGAGGTTTTGGAAACACCATATATTTT; abundance: -; j_gene: TRBJ1-3; d_gene: -; v_gene: TRBV7-2
CDR3aa: CASSQDRANEKLFF; CDR3nt: TGTGCCAGCAGCCAGGACAGGGCCAATGAAAAACTGTTTTTT; abundance: -; j_gene: TRBJ1-4; d_gene: TRBD1; v_gene: TRBV11-1
CDR3aa: CASSPSTGGTGNTIYF; CDR3nt: TGTGCCAGCTCACCATCAACAGGGGGGACTGGAAACACCATATATTTT; abundance: -; j_gene: TRBJ1-3; d_gene: TRBD1; v_gene: TRBV18
CDR3aa: CSVAGLQDFTHPYEQYF; CDR3nt: TGCAGCGTTGCGGGACTACAGGATTTCACCCACCCCTACGAGCAGTACTTC; abundance: few; j_gene: TRBJ2-7; d_gene: TRBD2; v_gene: TRBV29-1
CDR3aa: CAISGQVDEKLFF; CDR3nt: TGTGCCATCAGTGGACAGGTTGATGAAAAACTGTTTTTT; abundance: -; j_gene: TRBJ1-4; d_gene: -; v_gene: TRBV10-3
CDR3aa: CASSWTGGDEQFF; CDR3nt: TGTGCCAGCAGCTGGACAGGGGGCGATGAGCAGTTCTTC; abundance: -; j_gene: TRBJ2-1; d_gene: TRBD1; v_gene: TRBV5-5
CDR3aa: CASSETGAGVTEAFF; CDR3nt: TGTGCCAGCAGTGAAACCGGAGCAGGGGTCACTGAAGCTTTCTTT; abundance: -; j_gene: TRBJ1-1; d_gene: -; v_gene: TRBV2
CDR3aa: CASSLSAGRDGYTF; CDR3nt: TGTGCCAGCAGTTTATCGGCAGGCCGGGATGGCTACACCTTC; abundance: -; j_gene: TRBJ1-2; d_gene: -; v_gene: TRBV28
CDR3aa: CASSSLGSSYEQYF; CDR3nt: TGTGCCAGCAGCTCTCTAGGGAGCTCCTACGAGCAGTACTTC; abundance: -; j_gene: TRBJ2-7; d_gene: -; v_gene: TRBV5-4
CDR3aa: CASSFGTGLGTDTQYF; CDR3nt: TGTGCCAGCAGCTTTGGGACAGGGCTTGGCACAGATACGCAGTATTTT; abundance: -; j_gene: TRBJ2-3; d_gene: TRBD1; v_gene: TRBV5-4
CDR3aa: CASSLGLAGENSHTQYF; CDR3nt: TGCGCCAGCAGCTTGGGTCTAGCGGGGGAGAATAGCCATACGCAGTATTTT; abundance: -; j_gene: TRBJ2-3; d_gene: TRBD2; v_gene: TRBV5-1
CDR3aa: CASSPGTGGNQPQHF; CDR3nt: TGTGCCAGCAGCCCCGGGACAGGGGGCAATCAGCCCCAGCATTTT; abundance: -; j_gene: TRBJ1-5; d_gene: TRBD1; v_gene: TRBV7-9
CDR3aa: CATSRGDRSWETQYF; CDR3nt: TGTGCCACCAGCAGAGGGGACAGGTCATGGGAGACCCAGTACTTC; abundance: -; j_gene: TRBJ2-5; d_gene: TRBD1; v_gene: TRBV15
CDR3aa: CASSPGQGNYGYTF; CDR3nt: TGTGCCAGCAGCCCGGGACAGGGGAACTATGGCTACACCTTC; abundance: few; j_gene: TRBJ1-2; d_gene: TRBD1; v_gene: TRBV11-2
CDR3aa: CASSQEAGTGELFF; CDR3nt: TGTGCCAGCAGCCAAGAGGCGGGGACCGGGGAGCTGTTTTTT; abundance: -; j_gene: TRBJ2-2; d_gene: -; v_gene: TRBV4-2
CDR3aa: CASSPTGFNEQFF; CDR3nt: TGTGCCAGCAGTCCCACAGGTTTCAATGAGCAGTTCTTC; abundance: -; j_gene: TRBJ2-1; d_gene: -; v_gene: TRBV11-1
CDR3aa: CASSVGSNTEAFF; CDR3nt: TGTGCCAGCAGTGTAGGGTCGAACACTGAAGCTTTCTTT; abundance: few; j_gene: TRBJ1-1; d_gene: -; v_gene: TRBV2
CDR3aa: CASSFLGAFYEQYF; CDR3nt: TGTGCCAGCAGCTTCCTCGGGGCGTTCTACGAGCAGTACTTC; abundance: -; j_gene: TRBJ2-7; d_gene: -; v_gene: TRBV7-2
CDR3aa: CASSSSGGVDTEAFF; CDR3nt: TGCGCCAGCAGCTCCTCAGGGGGGGTTGACACTGAAGCTTTCTTT; abundance: -; j_gene: TRBJ1-1; d_gene: TRBD1; v_gene: TRBV5-1
CDR3aa: CASRPATGAYGYTF; CDR3nt: TGTGCCAGCAGGCCCGCAACAGGGGCTTATGGCTACACCTTC; abundance: -; j_gene: TRBJ1-2; d_gene: TRBD1; v_gene: TRBV2
CDR3aa: CASSVAGTNEKLFF; CDR3nt: TGTGCCAGCAGCGTAGCGGGAACTAATGAAAAACTGTTTTTT; abundance: few; j_gene: TRBJ1-4; d_gene: -; v_gene: TRBV9
CDR3aa: CASSLVPRTDTQYF; CDR3nt: TGTGCCAGCAGCTTAGTCCCGCGCACAGATACGCAGTATTTT; abundance: -; j_gene: TRBJ2-3; d_gene: -; v_gene: TRBV11-2
CDR3aa: CASSLHHRDRGHGYTF; CDR3nt: TGCGCCAGCAGCCTACATCATCGAGACAGGGGGCACGGCTACACCTTC; abundance: few; j_gene: TRBJ1-2; d_gene: TRBD1; v_gene: TRBV4-3
CDR3aa: CASSTTVRFYEQYF; CDR3nt: TGTGCCAGTAGTACCACAGTCAGGTTCTACGAGCAGTACTTC; abundance: once; j_gene: TRBJ2-7; d_gene: -; v_gene: TRBV19
CDR3aa: CASSLGRVSYEQYF; CDR3nt: TGTGCCAGCAGCTTAGGTAGGGTATCCTACGAGCAGTACTTC; abundance: -; j_gene: TRBJ2-7; d_gene: -; v_gene: TRBV7-2
CDR3aa: CASSEGGYEQYF; CDR3nt: TGTGCCAGCAGTGAGGGTGGTTACGAGCAGTACTTC; abundance: few; j_gene: TRBJ2-7; d_gene: -; v_gene: TRBV2
CDR3aa: CASSYESGANQPQHF; CDR3nt: TGTGCCAGCAGTTACGAGTCTGGGGCAAATCAGCCCCAGCATTTT; abundance: -; j_gene: TRBJ1-5; d_gene: -; v_gene: TRBV6-6
CDR3aa: CASSFSQGNYGYTF; CDR3nt: TGTGCCAGCAGTTTTAGTCAGGGTAACTATGGCTACACCTTC; abundance: -; j_gene: TRBJ1-2; d_gene: -; v_gene: TRBV27
CDR3aa: CASSQSLAGGRNEQYF; CDR3nt: TGCGCCAGCAGCCAGTCACTAGCGGGGGGAAGAAACGAGCAGTACTTC; abundance: -; j_gene: TRBJ2-7; d_gene: TRBD2; v_gene: TRBV10-2
CDR3aa: CASSPPGQPQHF; CDR3nt: TGTGCCAGCTCACCGCCTGGCCAGCCCCAGCATTTT; abundance: -; j_gene: TRBJ1-5; d_gene: -; v_gene: TRBV18
CDR3aa: CASSEDGSGGFF; CDR3nt: TGTGCCAGCAGTGAAGATGGGAGCGGTGGGTTCTTC; abundance: -; j_gene: TRBJ2-1; d_gene: -; v_gene: TRBV2
CDR3aa: CASSLSSYEQYF; CDR3nt: TGCGCCAGCAGCTTGAGCTCCTACGAGCAGTACTTC; abundance: -; j_gene: TRBJ2-7; d_gene: -; v_gene: TRBV5-1
CDR3aa: CSATNYNEQFF; CDR3nt: TGCAGTGCTACAAACTACAATGAGCAGTTCTTC; abundance: -; j_gene: TRBJ2-1; d_gene: -; v_gene: TRBV20-1
CDR3aa: CASQKETQYF; CDR3nt: TGTGCCAGCCAGAAAGAGACCCAGTACTTC; abundance: medium-sized; j_gene: TRBJ2-5; d_gene: -; v_gene: TRBV2
CDR3aa: CASSLRGEAYNEQFF; CDR3nt: TGCGCCAGCAGCTTGCGCGGGGAAGCCTACAATGAGCAGTTCTTC; abundance: once; j_gene: TRBJ2-1; d_gene: -; v_gene: TRBV5-1
CDR3aa: CASSPRDLSYEQYF; CDR3nt: TGCGCCAGCAGCCCCCGGGACCTTTCCTACGAGCAGTACTTC; abundance: -; j_gene: TRBJ2-7; d_gene: -; v_gene: TRBV5-1
CDR3aa: CATSRNRGGSDTQYF; CDR3nt: TGTGCCACCAGCAGGAACAGGGGGGGTTCAGATACGCAGTATTTT; abundance: -; j_gene: TRBJ2-3; d_gene: -; v_gene: TRBV15
CDR3aa: CASSFGRMVGGHRTDTQYF; CDR3nt: TGTGCCAGCAGCTTCGGGCGAATGGTCGGGGGGCACCGCACAGATACGCAGTATTTT; abundance: -; j_gene: TRBJ2-3; d_gene: -; v_gene: TRBV11-2
CDR3aa: CASSQDPQGGAGGYTF; CDR3nt: TGCGCCAGCAGCCAAGATCCCCAAGGGGGCGCCGGGGGCTACACCTTC; abundance: -; j_gene: TRBJ1-2; d_gene: TRBD1; v_gene: TRBV4-1
CDR3aa: CASSQPTGVTGYTF; CDR3nt: TGTGCCAGCAGCCAACCGACAGGGGTGACTGGCTACACCTTC; abundance: -; j_gene: TRBJ1-2; d_gene: TRBD1; v_gene: TRBV2
CDR3aa: CASSPTHEGSGQPQHF; CDR3nt: TGTGCCAGCTCACCAACCCATGAGGGAAGTGGTCAGCCCCAGCATTTT; abundance: -; j_gene: TRBJ1-5; d_gene: -; v_gene: TRBV18
CDR3aa: CASGQGQMNTEAFF; CDR3nt: TGTGCCAGCGGTCAGGGACAGATGAACACTGAAGCTTTCTTT; abundance: -; j_gene: TRBJ1-1; d_gene: TRBD1; v_gene: TRBV6-1
CDR3aa: CASSQDGPSLPEQYF; CDR3nt: TGCGCCAGCAGCCAAGATGGGCCCTCCCTACCCGAGCAGTACTTC; abundance: -; j_gene: TRBJ2-7; d_gene: -; v_gene: TRBV4-1
CDR3aa: CASSDNTGANVLTF; CDR3nt: TGTGCCAGCAGCGACAATACTGGGGCCAACGTCCTGACTTTC; abundance: -; j_gene: TRBJ2-6; d_gene: -; v_gene: TRBV9
CDR3aa: CSVEKGEGQGADTQYF; CDR3nt: TGCAGCGTTGAGAAGGGAGAGGGACAGGGGGCAGATACGCAGTATTTT; abundance: -; j_gene: TRBJ2-3; d_gene: TRBD1; v_gene: TRBV29-1
CDR3aa: CASRPSGSNTGELFF; CDR3nt: TGCGCCAGCAGGCCTAGCGGGTCGAACACCGGGGAGCTGTTTTTT; abundance: once; j_gene: TRBJ2-2; d_gene: TRBD2; v_gene: TRBV5-1
CDR3aa: CASSPRRGGLNEQYF; CDR3nt: TGTGCCAGTAGCCCCAGACGCGGGGGGCTAAACGAGCAGTACTTC; abundance: few; j_gene: TRBJ2-7; d_gene: TRBD2; v_gene: TRBV19
CDR3aa: CASSLGGSDSDEQFF; CDR3nt: TGTGCCAGCAGCTTAGGTGGGTCTGACTCTGATGAGCAGTTCTTC; abundance: -; j_gene: TRBJ2-1; d_gene: -; v_gene: TRBV11-2
CDR3aa: CASSKTGDTNYGYTF; CDR3nt: TGTGCCAGCAGTAAAACAGGGGATACGAACTATGGCTACACCTTC; abundance: -; j_gene: TRBJ1-2; d_gene: TRBD1; v_gene: TRBV25-1
CDR3aa: CASSPGTGNEKLFF; CDR3nt: TGTGCCAGCAGCCCCGGGACAGGGAATGAAAAACTGTTTTTT; abundance: -; j_gene: TRBJ1-4; d_gene: TRBD1; v_gene: TRBV13
CDR3aa: CASSEAGRVGYGYTF; CDR3nt: TGTGCCAGTAGCGAGGCCGGCAGGGTCGGCTATGGCTACACCTTC; abundance: -; j_gene: TRBJ1-2; d_gene: -; v_gene: TRBV19